This T cell receptor (beta chain) appears in the sequencing data of a study of OX40 agonist ivuxolimab in advanced cancers. Whole-study context: The study enrolled dose-escalation patients with hepatocellular carcinoma, melanoma, renal cell or head and neck cancer. Study-wide findings and caveats: Also present in some nonresponders was a low level of normalized T-cell clonal expansion. At doses 0.1 to 3.0 mg/kg, CD4+ and CD8+ clones expanded.

Sequencing was performed with immunoSEQ multiplex PCR; in TCRdb, only in-frame clones are kept and a portion is missing. The table lists tens of thousands of clones, roughly 90% of them singletons. Notes on this clone: Its antigen is undetermined.

The CDR3 has 13 amino acids. Germline CDR1 LGHNA, CDR2 YNFKEQ. The input for sequencing was CD4+ or CD8+ T cells sorted from blood, taken in a trial of the OX40 agonist ivuxolimab. The sequence derives from an adult with an advanced solid tumor such as melanoma, head and neck, liver or kidney cancer. The rearrangement links TRBV4-2 to TRBJ2-5; D not certain. The DNA matches TRBJ2-7 better at its end, which makes the J call doubtful. The CDR3, as DNA: TGTGCCAGCAGCCAAGATAGGCGGTACGAGCAGTACTTC. Residues: CASSQDRRYEQYF.